The source of this TCR beta chain is a study of early T cells in non-severe SARS-CoV-2 infection. TCRdb reanalysed the 5' RACE reads using MiXCR and keeps one entry per CDR3 protein. Of about 66,000 distinct CDR3 sequences listed, over 10% are singletons. This clonotype occurred a few times. The source of this sequence is an adult who was a healthcare worker with PCR-confirmed SARS-CoV-2 infection or an uninfected control (not recorded which). The source material was whole blood.

This CDR3 reads CASSFPSPGNEQFF. Written as DNA, the CDR3 is TGTGCCAGCAGTTTCCCCTCTCCCGGCAATGAGCAGTTCTTC. This rearrangement joins TRBV12-3 or TRBV12-4 to TRBJ2-1; no reliable D call. The CDR3 is made up of 14 amino acids. Deletions cut 3 bases from V and 6 bases from J, with 12 bases between.